This TCR beta chain emerged from a study of T cell responses to AZD1222 COVID-19 vaccine. The protocol was immunoSEQ multiplex PCR, while the TCRdb copy is restricted to in-frame clones and leaves out a portion. The sample holds fewer than 90,000 clones, over 75% seen once. The sequence derives from an adult in good health. Here the sequenced sample was peripheral blood, taken on day 0 of AZD1222 vaccination.

The CDR3 reads CASSFAGGGSNQPQHF. CDR3 nucleotide sequence: TGTGCCAGCAGCTTCGCTGGCGGGGGTAGCAATCAGCCCCAGCATTTT. The rearrangement uses TRBV5-6 and TRBJ1-5; maybe TRBD1 (5 bases). The germline V gene encodes CDR1 SGHDT and CDR2 YYEEEE. Trimming removed 2 bases from V and 0 bases from J, with 12 bases in between. The CDR3 has 16 amino acids.